The 20 T cell receptor beta chains reported below all come from one sample, sequenced in a study of cytomegalovirus exposure and HLA in healthy donors. The PCR was carried out with 60 Vbeta primers and 13 Jbeta primers. Profiling relied on immunoSEQ multiplex PCR, and the TCRdb table lists in-frame clones only, not all of them. The data hold 170,000 or so clones, with 80% observed a single time. Sequencing was performed on PBMCs. These TCRs come from a boy between 10 and 17 years old in good health and CMV-seronegative.

J is TRBJ2-7 and V is TRBV9; D possibly corresponds to TRBD1 (5 bases). CDR1 and CDR2 (germline): SGDLS, YYNGEE. V was cut by 4 bases and J by 1 base, with 15 bases left in between. The CDR3 contains 15 residues. The CDR3 region has the DNA TGTGCCAGCAGCCCTAGGGTAGGGGCATCCTACGAGCAGTACTTC. This translates into CASSPRVGASYEQYF.

The chain uses TRBV6-1 and TRBJ1-1; no firm D call. Trimming removed 8 bases from V and 3 bases from J, with 10 bases in between. The CDR3 is 12 amino acids. CDR1 and CDR2 from the germline V gene are MNHNS and SASEGT. Written as DNA, the CDR3 is TGTGCCAGCCTTGACACCCACACTGAAGCTTTCTTT. Its protein product is CASLDTHTEAFF.

The gene calls are TRBV7-3 and TRBJ2-3; D is possibly TRBD1 (5 bases). The CDR3 loop spans 14 amino acids. Germline V lookup: CDR1 SGHTA, CDR2 FQGTGA. V was trimmed by 2 bases and J by 0 bases, leaving 6 bases between them. In nucleotides, the CDR3 is TGTGCCAGCAGCTTAGACAGCAGCACAGATACGCAGTATTTT. This codes for CASSLDSSTDTQYF.

The genes are TRBV13 and TRBJ2-7, with TRBD1 as a possible D gene (6 bases). CDR1 PRHDT and CDR2 FYEKMQ come from the germline V gene (reference sequence). The CDR3 spans 16 residues. Trimming took 0 bases from V and 0 from J, leaving 12 bases between them. CDR3 DNA: TGTGCCAGCAGCTTAGGGGGGGACACTAGCTCCTACGAGCAGTACTTC. The encoded protein is CASSLGGDTSSYEQYF.

The gene calls are TRBV7-2 and TRBJ1-2; D is possibly TRBD1 (6 bases). The CDR3 is 14 residues long. Germline V gene data show CDR1 as SGHTA and CDR2 as FQGNSA. V lost 4 bases, J lost 6 bases, and 15 bases lay in between. In DNA, the CDR3 is TGTGCCAGCAGCTCGACACGAACAGGGCATGGCTACACCTTC. Amino acids: CASSSTRTGHGYTF.

This chain uses TRBV5-5 with TRBJ1-5; D remains unclear. Deletions cut 2 bases from V and 0 bases from J, with 9 bases between. Germline V gene lookup returns CDR1 SGHKS and CDR2 YYEKEE (reference sequence). CDR3 length: 15 amino acids. Here the CDR3 DNA reads TGTGCCAGCAGCTTTTTCGGTGATAGCAATCAGCCCCAGCATTTT. It is translated as CASSFFGDSNQPQHF.

The rearrangement joins TRBV7-3 to TRBJ1-2, with TRBD1 matching 9 bases. The germline V gene encodes CDR1 SGHTA and CDR2 FQGTGA. V dropped 3 bases and J dropped 1; count of bases not matched to a gene: 0. CDR3 length: 14 residues. The CDR3 sequence is CASSLGQGNYGYTF. CDR3 nucleotide sequence: TGTGCCAGCAGCTTGGGACAGGGTAACTATGGCTACACCTTC. Variable domain in full (rest from reference TRBV7-3 and TRBJ1-2): GAGVSQTPSNKVTEKGKYVELRCDPISGHTALYWYRQSLGQGPEFLIYFQGTGAADDSGLPNDRFFAVRPEGSVSTLKIQRTERGDSAVYLCASSLGQGNYGYTFGSGTRLTVV.

This sequence joins TRBV19 and TRBJ2-7, with D possibly TRBD2 on 5 matching bases. Germline CDR1 reads LNHDA; CDR2 reads SQIVND (reference sequence). This CDR3 contains 15 residues. Trimming took off 1 base at V and 6 bases at J, with 16 bases between the two ends. Written as DNA, the CDR3 is TGTGCCAGTAGTATAGGGCGAGACAAACGGGGCGAGCAGTACTTC. It encodes CASSIGRDKRGEQYF.

This sequence joins TRBV5-1 and TRBJ2-7, with 7 bases matching TRBD1. The CDR3 sequence is 14 residues long. The germline V gene has CDR1 SGHRS and CDR2 YFSETQ. V gave up 6 bases and J gave up 7 bases; unmatched junction bases: 13. DNA of the CDR3: TGCGCCAGCACCGCCCCCAGGGGGTCTTGGGAGCAGTACTTC. Translated, it gives CASTAPRGSWEQYF.

The rearrangement links TRBV15 to TRBJ2-7; D might be TRBD1 (5 bases). The V end was cut by 0 bases, the J end by 3 bases, with 6 bases between. This CDR3 contains 13 residues. Germline CDR1 LNHNV, CDR2 YYDKDF (reference sequence). The CDR3 sequence is CATSRDQGYEQYF. The CDR3 coding sequence is TGTGCCACCAGCAGAGATCAGGGCTACGAGCAGTACTTC.

This chain's CDR3 is CASRLDPMNTEAFF. As DNA, the CDR3 is TGTGCCAGCAGACTTGATCCCATGAACACTGAAGCTTTCTTT. The chain is built from TRBV27 and TRBJ1-1; no clear D gene. With 6 bases removed from V and 0 bases from J, the gap between germline ends came to 11 bases. The CDR3 has 14 residues. Germline V lookup: CDR1 MNHEY, CDR2 SMNVEV (reference sequence).

This rearrangement joins TRBV18 to TRBJ1-6; D perhaps matches TRBD1 (5 bases). The germline gives CDR1 KGHSH, CDR2 LQKENI. V gave up 1 base and J gave up 7 bases, with 8 bases separating them. This CDR3 has 14 residues. The DNA of the CDR3 is TGTGCCAGCTCACCACAGGAGGGGAATTCACCCCTCCACTTT. Translated, it gives CASSPQEGNSPLHF.

V usage is TRBV10-1 and J usage is TRBJ2-5, with a weak D call TRBD2 (5 bases). Germline V CDR1 and CDR2: WNHNN, SYGVQD (reference sequence). V gave up 6 bases and J gave up 11 bases, with 28 bases separating them. This CDR3 has 16 amino acids. CDR3 coding DNA: TGCGCCAGCAGCAGTGGCCCAAAGAAAAGAAGGTGGGAGCAGTACTTC. Its translation is CASSSGPKKRRWEQYF.

The chain has TRBV19 and TRBJ2-2; 15 bases agree with TRBD2. V lost 6 bases and J lost 6; bases outside the gene matches: 2. Germline V gene data show CDR1 as LNHDA and CDR2 as SQIVND (reference sequence). The CDR3 runs 15 residues. The CDR3 DNA follows: TGTGCCAGTAGGTGGACTAGCGGGGGGGCCGGGGAGCTGTTTTTT. Its translation is CASRWTSGGAGELFF.

This chain connects TRBV7-8 to TRBJ1-6; TRBD1 matches 8 bases. Trimming at V came to 3 bases and at J to 13 bases, leaving 14 bases not matched to a gene. CDR3 length: 16 amino acids. Germline-derived CDR1 and CDR2 are SGHVS and FQNEAQ. The DNA for the CDR3 is TGTGCCAGCAGCTTCTTGAGGGGACAGGAAGGGCTTCCCCTCCACTTT. Protein: CASSFLRGQEGLPLHF.

The chain employs TRBV7-6 and TRBJ1-1; TRBD1 might be the D (5 bases). The CDR3 has 16 amino acids. V was cut by 2 bases and J by 4 bases, with 17 bases left in between. The V gene's germline CDR1 is SGHVS and CDR2 FNYEAQ. The CDR3 region has the DNA TGTGCCAGCAGCTTACAGGGTCCTCCATTGGTCACTGAAGCTTTCTTT. Amino acids: CASSLQGPPLVTEAFF.

Here the CDR3 reads CASSSRDRAPGYTF. The CDR3 DNA follows: TGTGCCAGCAGCTCCCGGGACAGGGCTCCGGGCTACACCTTC. The chain combines TRBV5-4 with TRBJ1-2; 9 positions agree with TRBD1. The V gene end was trimmed by 3 bases and the J gene end by 8 bases; junction bases not matched to a gene: 8. The CDR3 contains 14 residues. Germline loops: CDR1 SGHNT, CDR2 YYREEE (reference sequence). The whole variable domain, remainder taken from reference TRBV5-4 and TRBJ1-2, is ETGVTQSPTHLIKTRGQQVTLRCSSQSGHNTVSWYQQALGQGPQFIFQYYREEENGRGNFPPRFSGLQFPNYSSELNVNALELDDSALYLCASSSRDRAPGYTFGSGTRLTVV.

This clone is a singleton in its sample. The genes are TRBV5-1 and TRBJ2-1; 7 bases align to TRBD1. The CDR3 has 14 amino acids. Germline CDR1 is SGHRS and CDR2 is YFSETQ. The junction had 12 bases not matched to a gene; V was cut back by 6 bases and J by 9 bases. The CDR3 nucleotides read TGCGCCAGCACCCCGTTACAGGGGTTGGGTGAGCAGTTCTTC. Its protein product is CASTPLQGLGEQFF.

This clone occurred a few times. The gene calls are TRBV11-3 and TRBJ2-7; D gene unclear. CDR1 and CDR2 (germline): SGHNT, YENEEA. The CDR3 has 14 amino acids. Trimming left V 1 base short and J 1 base short, with 8 bases between. CDR3 protein: CASSLVQDSYEQYF. The DNA of the CDR3 is TGTGCCAGCAGCTTAGTGCAGGATTCCTACGAGCAGTACTTC.

The J gene is TRBJ1-2, the V gene TRBV12-5, with 7 bases aligning to TRBD1. The CDR3 sequence is 14 residues long. Looked up from germline, CDR1 is LGHNT and CDR2 is FRNRAP. V lost 5 bases, J lost 9 bases, and 12 bases stayed unmatched. The CDR3 region has the DNA TGTGCTAGTGGTCCACAGGGACAGAGGAGGAGCTACACCTTC. Translating gives CASGPQGQRRSYTF.